The 10 T cell receptor beta chains below all came from one sample that was sequenced in a study of blood T cell repertoires in COVID-19. Libraries were prepared by immunoSEQ multiplex PCR; TCRdb keeps only in-frame clonotypes and omits some of them. The sample shows 98,000 or so clones, roughly 90% of them seen only once. The sequencing input was peripheral blood. The receptors originated from a man in his 60s with COVID-19, enrolled during active disease.

The gene calls are TRBV24-1 and TRBJ2-7; TRBD2 aligns across 8 bases. Unmatched junction bases numbered 2, after V lost 3 bases and J lost 2 bases. This CDR3 is built from 14 residues. The germline V gene has CDR1 KGHDR and CDR2 SFDVKD. CDR3 in DNA: TGTGCCACCAGTGATAGCGGGAGAACCTACGAGCAGTACTTC. This gives the protein CATSDSGRTYEQYF.

The J gene is TRBJ2-2, the V gene TRBV10-3; 12 nucleotides agree with TRBD2. Germline trimming cut 4 bases from V and 6 bases from J; bases unmatched to any gene: 0. This CDR3 spans 14 amino acids. Looked up from germline, CDR1 is ENHRY and CDR2 is SYGVKD. CDR3 in amino acids: CAISGLAGAGELFF. The CDR3 DNA reads as TGTGCCATCAGTGGACTAGCGGGAGCCGGGGAGCTGTTTTTT.

V usage is TRBV21-1 and J usage is TRBJ1-2; TRBD1 is the table's D call, not checked against the DNA. TRBV21-1 is tagged as a pseudogene. The CDR3 covers 16 residues. The CDR3 bases are TGTGCCAGCAGCAAGGAACACCAACAGGGAAACTATGGCTACACCTTC. Translated: CASSKEHQQGNYGYTF.

As to this clone: The sample contains more than one DNA sequence encoding this CDR3. This chain joins TRBV7-6 and TRBJ2-7; perhaps TRBD2 as D (6 bases). Germline values: CDR1 SGHVS, CDR2 FNYEAQ. Trimming took off 5 bases at V and 5 bases at J, with 10 bases between the two ends. The CDR3 totals 12 residues. The CDR3 region has the DNA TGTGCCAGCAGCGACCGGAGGGACGAGCAGTACTTC. The encoded protein is CASSDRRDEQYF.

This clone was observed a handful of times. This sequence joins TRBV7-6 and TRBJ2-5; D is uncertain. This CDR3 contains 12 residues. Germline CDR1 is SGHVS and CDR2 is FNYEAQ. V lost 4 bases and J lost 1, with 4 bases in between. CDR3 sequence reads: CASSSRQETQYF. CDR3 sequence (DNA): TGTGCCAGCAGCTCCCGCCAAGAGACCCAGTACTTC.

This clone has a single count. The same CDR3 is also encoded by other DNA sequences in this sample. The chain combines TRBV5-1 with TRBJ1-5; TRBD1 might be the D (5 bases). CDR1 and CDR2 from the germline V gene are SGHRS and YFSETQ. V was cut by 1 base and J by 4 bases, with 6 bases left in between. This CDR3 contains 13 residues. The CDR3 region has the DNA TGCGCCAGCAGCTTGTCAGGGAATCAGCCCCAGCATTTT. Translation: CASSLSGNQPQHF. Using reference TRBV5-1 and TRBJ1-5 for the parts outside the CDR3, the full variable domain is KAGVTQTPRYLIKTRGQQVTLSCSPISGHRSVSWYQQTPGQGLQFLFEYFSETQRNKGNFPGRFSGRQFSNSRSEMNVSTLELGDSALYLCASSLSGNQPQHFGDGTRLSIL.

The table lists this clone with a few counts. The chain employs TRBV5-1 and TRBJ1-5; TRBD1 aligns across 9 bases. The CDR3 is made up of 15 amino acids. CDR1 and CDR2 (germline): SGHRS, YFSETQ. Trimming cost V 3 bases and J 4 bases; bases outside gene matches: 5. The CDR3 protein is CASSWGQGRNQPQHF. CDR3 in DNA: TGCGCCAGCAGCTGGGGACAGGGAAGGAATCAGCCCCAGCATTTT. The whole variable domain, filled in from reference TRBV5-1 and TRBJ1-5, reads KAGVTQTPRYLIKTRGQQVTLSCSPISGHRSVSWYQQTPGQGLQFLFEYFSETQRNKGNFPGRFSGRQFSNSRSEMNVSTLELGDSALYLCASSWGQGRNQPQHFGDGTRLSIL.

V gene TRBV4-1 combines with J gene TRBJ2-2; 8 positions agree with TRBD1. The CDR3 runs 18 residues. Germline CDR1 reads MGHRA; CDR2 reads YSYEKL. Trimming cost V 4 bases and J 7 bases; bases outside gene matches: 17. The CDR3 nucleotides read TGCGCCAGCAGCCGCGGACAGGGCCGGACGGGGGCCCTCGGGGAGCTGTTTTTT. It codes for CASSRGQGRTGALGELFF.

The chain recombines TRBV6-2 or TRBV6-3 with TRBJ1-5; perhaps TRBD1 as D (5 bases). This CDR3 region has 13 residues. Trimming stripped 4 bases from V and 4 bases from J, with 8 bases between. The germline CDR1 and CDR2 sequences are MNHEY and SVGEGT. The CDR3 reads CASSWGRNQPQHF. The CDR3 DNA is TGTGCCAGCAGTTGGGGCAGGAATCAGCCCCAGCATTTT.

The genes are TRBV5-6 and TRBJ1-1, with a possible D match to TRBD1 (5 bases). The CDR3 has 12 amino acids. V lost 0 bases and J 5 bases, leaving 5 bases between the germline ends. The germline CDR1 and CDR2 sequences are SGHDT and YYEEEE. The CDR3, as DNA: TGTGCCAGCAGCTTGGGACAGACTGAAGCTTTCTTT. It encodes CASSLGQTEAFF.